The 12 T cell receptor beta chains presented below share a single source sample, sequenced in a study of blood T cell repertoires in COVID-19. The assay was immunoSEQ multiplex PCR, and TCRdb's table has in-frame clones only and misses some. Altogether approximately 100,000 clones are present, approximately 90% being singletons, with the ten largest covering 15% to 20%. The sequencing sample was made of peripheral blood. The receptor set was obtained from a man aged 50-60 years with acute or convalescent COVID-19.

The chain links TRBV6-5 to TRBJ2-7; D remains ambiguous. The CDR3 consists of 15 residues. Germline V gene data show CDR1 as MNHEY and CDR2 as SVGAGI. Trimming cost V 3 bases and J 0 bases, with 12 bases left between them. This chain's CDR3 is CASSYLGSSSYEQYF. The CDR3 coding sequence is TGTGCCAGCAGTTATCTGGGCAGCAGCTCCTACGAGCAGTACTTC.

V is TRBV30 and J is TRBJ1-6, with 7 bases fitting TRBD1. The CDR3 spans 14 residues. J was trimmed by 10 bases and V by 1 base; bases with no gene match: 7. CDR1 is GTSNPN and CDR2 is SVGIG in the germline V gene (reference sequence). CDR3 sequence reads: CAWSAGTASSPLHF. The CDR3 DNA reads as TGTGCCTGGAGTGCCGGGACAGCGTCATCACCCCTCCACTTT.

With regard to this clone: In the same sample, other DNA sequences code for this CDR3. CDR3 nucleotide sequence: TGTGCCAGCTTATCGGGGGGTTCCACAGATACGCAGTATTTT. This gives the protein CASLSGGSTDTQYF. This sequence joins TRBV7-9 and TRBJ2-3, with TRBD2 matching 7 bases. The germline V gene has CDR1 SEHNR and CDR2 FQNEAQ (reference sequence). The CDR3 runs to 14 residues. V was clipped by 8 bases and J by 2 bases; unmatched bases: 7.

V is TRBV4-2 and J is TRBJ2-1; weak D call: TRBD2 (5 bases). The CDR3 extends over 13 amino acids. Germline values: CDR1 LGHNA, CDR2 YNFKEQ. Deletions cut 4 bases from V and 6 bases from J, with 10 bases between. The CDR3 here is CASSPEGVNEQFF. CDR3 DNA: TGTGCCAGCAGCCCCGAGGGTGTCAATGAGCAGTTCTTC.

The gene calls are TRBV19 and TRBJ2-1; D is ambiguous. V lost 7 bases and J 0 bases, leaving 16 bases between the germline ends. The CDR3 has 16 amino acids. CDR1 is LNHDA and CDR2 is SQIVND in the germline V gene (reference sequence). CDR3 sequence reads: CASKDVGPSSYNEQFF. CDR3 nucleotides: TGTGCCAGTAAAGACGTTGGGCCGAGCTCCTACAATGAGCAGTTCTTC.

This sequence joins TRBV5-1 and TRBJ2-1; 7 nucleotides line up with TRBD1. Trimming at V came to 0 bases and at J to 9 bases, leaving 3 bases not matched to a gene. The CDR3 is made up of 13 amino acids. CDR1 is SGHRS, CDR2 YFSETQ, per germline. CDR3 loop: CASSLVAGGEQFF. DNA of the CDR3: TGCGCCAGCAGCTTGGTGGCAGGGGGTGAGCAGTTCTTC.

The genes are TRBV27 and TRBJ2-1; the D gene is possibly TRBD2 (6 bases). The CDR3 totals 15 residues. Germline V lookup: CDR1 MNHEY, CDR2 SMNVEV (reference sequence). V was trimmed by 3 bases and J by 0 bases, leaving 9 bases between them. The CDR3 region has the DNA TGTGCCAGCAGTTTTCACGGGAGCTCCTACAATGAGCAGTTCTTC. This gives the protein CASSFHGSSYNEQFF.

The gene calls are TRBV5-1 and TRBJ2-3; D is perhaps TRBD2 (6 bases). Germline V CDR1 and CDR2: SGHRS, YFSETQ. V lost 4 bases and J lost 1, with 10 bases in between. CDR3 length: 14 residues. The CDR3 DNA follows: TGCGCCAGCAGCAATAGCGGAGGCACAGATACGCAGTATTTT. Its protein is CASSNSGGTDTQYF.

The rearrangement links TRBV7-9 to TRBJ1-6; D uncertain. Germline V CDR1 and CDR2: SEHNR, FQNEAQ (reference sequence). The V end was cut by 7 bases, the J end by 6 bases, with 13 bases between. The CDR3 extends over 14 amino acids. The CDR3 protein is CASNAGGVNSPLHF. The CDR3 DNA follows: TGTGCCAGCAACGCGGGTGGGGTTAATTCACCCCTCCACTTT. The whole variable domain, remainder taken from reference TRBV7-9 and TRBJ1-6, is DTGVSQNPRHKITKRGQNVTFRCDPISEHNRLYWYRQTLGQGPEFLTYFQNEAQLEKSRLLSDRFSAERPKGSFSTLEIQRTEQGDSAMYLCASNAGGVNSPLHFGNGTRLTVT.

The chain couples TRBV29-1 to TRBJ2-2, with D unclear. The V and J ends lost 6 bases and 1 base respectively, with 12 bases between them. In germline, CDR1 is SQVTM, CDR2 ANQGSEA. This CDR3 comprises 14 residues. The DNA of the CDR3 is TGCAGCGTCGCCTACCGTGGGAACACCGGGGAGCTGTTTTTT. As protein: CSVAYRGNTGELFF.

The chain is built from TRBV5-6 and TRBJ2-5; D possibly corresponds to TRBD2 (6 bases). The germline V gene encodes CDR1 SGHDT and CDR2 YYEEEE. Trimming removed 5 bases from V and 8 bases from J, with 19 bases in between. The CDR3 runs to 14 residues. The CDR3 loop is CASRNERAEKTQYF. The CDR3 DNA reads TGTGCCAGCAGAAACGAGCGGGCGGAAAAAACCCAGTACTTC.

The rearrangement uses TRBV7-9 and TRBJ1-1; a weak D match, TRBD1 (6 bases). Between the trimmed V and J ends, which lost 7 bases and 1 base, there was a span of 19 bases. Germline V gene data show CDR1 as SEHNR and CDR2 as FQNEAQ (reference sequence). The CDR3 extends over 16 amino acids. CDR3 coding DNA: TGTGCCAGCACCAATGCCGTGGGGGCAGGGAACACTGAAGCTTTCTTT. Protein: CASTNAVGAGNTEAFF. The full variable domain, with the rest looked up from reference TRBV7-9 and TRBJ1-1, is DTGVSQNPRHKITKRGQNVTFRCDPISEHNRLYWYRQTLGQGPEFLTYFQNEAQLEKSRLLSDRFSAERPKGSFSTLEIQRTEQGDSAMYLCASTNAVGAGNTEAFFGQGTRLTVV.